Detailed here is one T cell receptor beta chain. In this sample, this clonotype turned up a few times. What antigen it recognizes has not been identified. Per-nucleotide qualities are absent, and no much larger clonotype sits a single base away. These data belong to a study of T cells in Graves' hyperthyroidism and ophthalmopathy (dated by TCRdb to the late 2010s). About the study as a whole: Peripheral blood was sampled at the time of initial diagnosis, prior to any treatment. According to the paper, TCR Vbeta CDR3 sequencing was carried out on 135 peripheral blood samples, which came from fewer than 50 ophthalmopathy, fewer than 80 hyperthyroidism and around 17 progressor patients. Thyroid tissue and blood T-cell repertoires from more than 5 Graves' hyperthyroidism patients were also compared in the study. After sampling, hyperthyroidism patients received methimazole starting at 30 mg daily, and ophthalmopathy patients received high-dose intravenous methylprednisolone. The 75 to 100 discovery patients were divided at random into training and test sets in a 7:3 ratio. Prospective prediction of ophthalmopathy was tested in an independent validation cohort of fewer than 20 hyperthyroidism patients and 15 to 17 patients who later progressed to ophthalmopathy. TCR V-J signatures able to tell the groups apart were searched for in a discovery cohort of 90 to 100 patients, of whom more than 40 had Graves' ophthalmopathy and 57 had stable Graves' hyperthyroidism. The investigation overall reported the following: No statistical method was used to fix the sample size in advance, and group allocation was not hidden from the investigators. A 13 V-J signature model separated ophthalmopathy from stable hyperthyroidism, with 87.88% sensitivity and 81.08% specificity in cross-validation and 80%/75% in testing. Blood samples also contained most of the expanded thyroid clonotypes (frequency above 0.001), which suggests that blood repertoires may reflect thyroid immune responses. In validation, progression to ophthalmopathy was predicted by the model with roughly 69% sensitivity and about 72% specificity, a median of roughly 6.4 months before onset.

Stable Graves' hyperthyroidism was defined as no progression to ophthalmopathy during 18 months of follow-up. The hyperthyroidism patients were between 18 and 65 years old and newly diagnosed, with a disease duration of less than 2 months. Patients with uncontrolled infections, other autoimmune diseases, pregnancy or lactation were excluded. Diagnoses were established on the basis of clinical symptoms, serum thyroxine and TRAb, thyroid ultrasound, and orbital computed tomography. PBMCs were separated from roughly 10 ml of fresh peripheral blood using Ficoll-Paque density gradient centrifugation. Trizol reagent was used to extract total RNA, and RNA quality was then checked on an Agilent 2100 Bioanalyzer. The TCR beta CDR3 regions were amplified from RNA transcripts. For the first round of RT-PCR on the TCR CDR3, the HTBI primer set was used together with the Qiagen OneStep RT-PCR kit. A second multiplex PCR round built the libraries, followed by size selection and purification. Paired-end sequencing of the libraries was performed with 100 bp reads on an Illumina HiSeq2000. As for how the authors treated the data: Raw data were processed with SOAPnuke, discarding reads with adapters, uncalled bases, mean Phred below 15, or no exact constant-primer or identifier match. COPE v1.2.5 was used to merge high-quality paired reads, and clonotypes were defined as unique nucleotide sequences. MiTCR v1.1 was used to align clonotypes to the IMGT TRBV, TRBD and TRBJ reference segments. Analysis was restricted to V-J combinations with a frequency above 0.0001, which covered 98% to 99.2% of repertoires. A TCS score was defined as the ratio between F50 (clonal expansion) and ExV (chaos), using BLOSUM62-based TCRdist between CDR3 peptides within each V-J. Welch's t-statistics and random forest reduced 514 V-J features to 10 to 15, which were used in a naive Bayes classifier (R e1071). The similarity between thyroid and blood repertoires was quantified using the Morisita-Horn index. TCRdb's own reprocessing of the public reads used fastp at Q25 and MiXCR and kept productive beta chains. Rows are unified per CDR3 protein, each entry keeping the most common DNA and genes. It is TCRdb's table, rather than the study itself, that gives the V and J calls and clone size. The sample table records roughly 710,000 distinct CDR3 sequences; just over 35% of these occur just once. Together, the top ten hold around a third of the sample.

Reading from cysteine to phenylalanine, the CDR3 counts 11 amino acids. The entry retains the CDR3 DNA only, 33 bases that are in frame from base 1. Based on the germline V gene, the CDR1 and CDR2 sequences are SQVTM and ANQGSEA. For this chain, trimming is 6 bases at the V end and 6 bases at the J end, and the number of junction bases without a gene match is 4. The sequenced sample consisted of blood. The rearranged chain carries TRBV29-1 and TRBJ1-1; the central 7 bases match TRBD1. This clonotype originated in a woman in her thirties or forties with Graves' hyperthyroidism. The nucleotide sequence reads as follows: TGCAGCGTCCGACAGGGTGCTGAAGCTTTCTTT. Its translation is CSVRQGAEAFF.